The clone carrying this TCR beta chain was found a few times. What it binds is not known. These data belong to a study of T-cell memory formation after mild COVID-19. Study at large: TCR clusters were largely donor specific. Study-wide results and caveats: A second wave of clones peaked on day 37, and their SARS-CoV-2 specificity went unconfirmed.

5'RACE primed from the constant segment yielded TCR alpha and TCR beta cDNA libraries bearing sample barcodes and UMIs. TCRdb reanalysed the 5' RACE reads using MiXCR and keeps one entry per CDR3 protein. Of 550,000 to 700,000 distinct CDR3 sequences in the sample, about 20% were seen once. Trimming at V came to 2 bases and at J to 4 bases, leaving 2 bases not matched to a gene. The CDR3 has 14 residues. The germline CDR1 and CDR2 sequences are SNHLY and FYNNEI. The chain has TRBV2 and TRBJ2-7; 10 bases map to TRBD1. The TCR comes from an adult woman who had mild COVID-19 (a few samples of this study predate the infection). Cell type and time point are not known. The material sequenced was PBMCs or a T cell subset sorted from them (not recorded which). CDR3 region: CASSERDRGYEQYF. The CDR3 DNA reads TGTGCCAGCAGTGAAAGGGACAGGGGATACGAGCAGTACTTC.